This passage covers 27 T cell receptor beta chains from one sample sequenced in a study of T cells after posttransplantation cyclophosphamide (dated by TCRdb to the mid-2010s). The treatment or condition label of this sample denotes: high-dose cyclophosphamide on days +3 and +4 as single-agent GVHD prophylaxis. Patients in the PTCy group got busulfan and fludarabine conditioning, a marrow graft from a related or unrelated donor, and cyclophosphamide on days +3 and +4. The library came from the immunoSEQ multiplex PCR assay. Imported from immuneACCESS, the table was reduced by TCRdb to in-frame sequences with V and J called. These copies leave out some clones; in studies compared against another copy, an unresolved V gene accounts for under half, and the cause of the remainder is not known. The sample has fewer than 45,000 clones on record, approximately 78% of them singletons. Roughly 8.1% of the sample is taken by the ten largest.

The sample here was CD4+ T cells sorted from blood, taken around 2,000 days after a stem cell transplant with posttransplant cyclophosphamide. The receptors come from a female patient between 35 and 55 years old who received an allogeneic stem cell transplant from a related donor, was CMV-positive, and had no GVHD. After a transplant, some T cells may be of graft donor origin.

This clone was found once. The chain links TRBV5-4 to TRBJ2-5, with D possibly matching TRBD1 (6 bases). Germline-derived CDR1 and CDR2 are SGHNT and YYREEE (reference sequence). CDR3 length: 13 residues. The V and J ends lost 4 bases and 3 bases respectively, with 10 bases between them. CDR3 loop: CASSPGQKETQYF. The CDR3 coding sequence is TGTGCCAGCAGCCCCGGACAGAAAGAGACCCAGTACTTC.

This chain connects TRBV2 to TRBJ2-3, with 9 positions matching TRBD2. There are 13 residues in the CDR3. Germline lookup yields CDR1 SNHLY and CDR2 FYNNEI. V was pared by 11 bases and J by 1 base, with 4 bases of the junction left unmatched. The CDR3 region has the DNA TGTGCCGGCCGGACTAGCGGCACAGATACGCAGTATTTT. Amino acid sequence: CAGRTSGTDTQYF.

CDR3: CASSPVWEAGETQYF. CDR3 nucleotide sequence: TGTGCCAGCAGCCCGGTGTGGGAGGCAGGAGAGACCCAGTACTTC. The V gene is TRBV11-2, the J gene TRBJ2-5, with D possibly being TRBD2 (6 bases). CDR1 is SGHAT and CDR2 is FQNNGV in the germline V gene. V was trimmed by 5 bases and J by 4 bases, leaving 17 bases between them. The CDR3 totals 15 residues.

The chain carries TRBV6-5 and TRBJ2-1; TRBD2 matches at 13 bases. CDR3 length equals 16 residues. Unmatched junction bases numbered 5, after V lost 4 bases and J lost 5 bases. CDR1 is MNHEY and CDR2 is SVGAGI in the germline V gene. In DNA form, the CDR3 reads TGTGCCAGCAGTTCCTTAGGACTAGCGGGGGACAATGAGCAGTTCTTC. Encoded protein: CASSSLGLAGDNEQFF.

The V and J genes are TRBV5-4 and TRBJ2-6, with TRBD1 identical over 10 bases. The V segment lost 1 base and the J segment 0 bases; nucleotides outside the gene matches: 1. Germline lookup yields CDR1 SGHNT and CDR2 YYREEE (reference sequence). This CDR3 spans 17 amino acids. CDR3 protein: CASSLRTGGSGANVLTF. CDR3 nucleotide sequence: TGTGCCAGCAGCTTGCGGACAGGGGGCTCTGGGGCCAACGTCCTGACTTTC.

This rearrangement joins TRBV10-1 to TRBJ1-6; D unresolved. The CDR3 is 13 amino acids. Germline V gives CDR1 WNHNN, CDR2 SYGVQD (reference sequence). V was clipped by 4 bases and J by 4 bases, with 5 bases between them. Here the CDR3 reads CASSAAYNSPLHF. CDR3 nucleotides: TGCGCCAGCAGTGCAGCGTATAATTCACCCCTCCACTTT.

The chain joins TRBV6-1 to TRBJ2-3, with 10 bases that match TRBD1. The germline V gene encodes CDR1 MNHNS and CDR2 SASEGT. This CDR3 region has 15 residues. With V trimmed by 6 bases and J by 2 bases, 5 bases remained unmatched. CDR3 sequence reads: CASRTGGATTDTQYF. DNA for the CDR3: TGTGCCAGCAGGACAGGGGGCGCCACCACAGATACGCAGTATTTT.

The gene calls are TRBV7-2 and TRBJ2-3; 15 nucleotides line up with TRBD2. The CDR3 is 15 residues long. After removal of 4 bases from V and 5 bases from J, the junction contained 1 base not matched to a gene. CDR1 and CDR2 from the germline V gene are SGHTA and FQGNSA. CDR3: CASSSGLAGGDTQYF. The DNA of the CDR3 is TGTGCCAGCAGCTCGGGACTAGCGGGGGGAGATACGCAGTATTTT.

J is TRBJ1-3 and V is TRBV7-8, with 9 bases matching TRBD1. The CDR3 extends over 15 amino acids. Per the germline V gene, CDR1 is SGHVS and CDR2 is FQNEAQ. Trimming took 5 bases from V and 4 from J; bases not matched to a gene: 6. This CDR3 reads CASSLQGARGNTIYF. CDR3 DNA: TGTGCCAGCAGCCTACAGGGGGCGAGGGGAAACACCATATATTTT.

This clone turned up a few times. V usage is TRBV9 and J usage is TRBJ2-1; 10 positions match TRBD1. The germline CDR1 and CDR2 sequences are SGDLS and YYNGEE. V was pared by 4 bases and J by 8 bases, with 6 bases of the junction left unmatched. The CDR3 is made up of 14 amino acids. The CDR3 reads CASSTDRGWDEQFF. DNA of the CDR3: TGTGCCAGCAGCACGGACAGGGGGTGGGATGAGCAGTTCTTC.

J is TRBJ2-7 and V is TRBV6-1; a weak D match, TRBD1 (6 bases). Germline V lookup: CDR1 MNHNS, CDR2 SASEGT. CDR3 length: 13 residues. The V gene lost 4 bases and the J gene lost 3 bases, with 10 bases spanning the gap. The chain's CDR3 is CASSATGFYEQYF. CDR3 coding DNA: TGTGCCAGCAGTGCAACAGGGTTCTACGAGCAGTACTTC.

V usage is TRBV4-3 and J usage is TRBJ2-2; D possibly corresponds to TRBD1 (5 bases). Germline-derived CDR1 and CDR2 are LGHNA and YSLEER. The V gene lost 4 bases and the J gene lost 1 base, with 7 bases spanning the gap. This CDR3 is 14 amino acids long. CDR3 DNA: TGCGCCAGCAGCCGCACAGGGAACACCGGGGAGCTGTTTTTT. It is translated as CASSRTGNTGELFF.

The chain has TRBV29-1 and TRBJ2-1, with 12 positions matching TRBD1. V was pared by 6 bases and J by 10 bases, with 10 bases of the junction left unmatched. The CDR3 consists of 14 residues. Per germline, CDR1 SQVTM and CDR2 ANQGSEA. CDR3 sequence: CSVNKGQGAREQFF. In DNA, the CDR3 is TGCAGCGTCAACAAGGGACAGGGGGCGCGGGAGCAGTTCTTC.

The J gene is TRBJ2-7, the V gene TRBV10-3; the match to TRBD2 covers 11 bases. This CDR3 spans 19 amino acids. The trim removed 0 bases at V and 4 bases at J, leaving 14 bases unmatched. Germline loops: CDR1 ENHRY, CDR2 SYGVKD. The CDR3 DNA reads as TGTGCCATCAGTGAGTCGATTAGGGCTAGCGGGGGGTCGAAATACGAGCAGTACTTC. It is translated as CAISESIRASGGSKYEQYF.

The chain uses TRBV10-1 and TRBJ2-2; D is perhaps TRBD2 (7 bases). Germline CDR1 and CDR2: WNHNN and SYGVQD (reference sequence). V was clipped by 11 bases and J by 10 bases, with 20 bases between them. This CDR3 contains 13 residues. The DNA of the CDR3 is TGCGCCCTGGGCCTAAAGGGGGGGAAGGAGCTGTTTTTT. Translated, it gives CALGLKGGKELFF.

V is TRBV7-8 and J is TRBJ1-2; 7 bases fit TRBD1. V lost 5 bases and J lost 3; bases outside the gene matches: 12. Germline V CDR1 and CDR2: SGHVS, FQNEAQ. The CDR3 spans 16 residues. The CDR3 DNA is TGTGCCAGCAGCATGAGTGAAGGGGGCGCTTACTATGGCTACACCTTC. Residues: CASSMSEGGAYYGYTF.

The chain has TRBV6-6 and TRBJ1-2, with a weak D call TRBD1 (5 bases). The V end was cut by 11 bases, the J end by 1 base, with 17 bases between. Per germline, CDR1 MNHNY and CDR2 SVGAGI (reference sequence). The length of the CDR3 is 14 residues. In DNA form, the CDR3 reads TGTGCCGAACGGGGAGGGGCGGATAACTATGGCTACACCTTC. It specifies CAERGGADNYGYTF.

The chain uses TRBV9 and TRBJ2-5; 9 nucleotides agree with TRBD2. Losses at the gene ends were 0 bases for V and 4 bases for J; bases not matched to a gene: 13. Germline assignment: CDR1 SGDLS and CDR2 YYNGEE. This CDR3 comprises 18 residues. In DNA, the CDR3 is TGTGCCAGCAGCGTAGGGGGTAGCGGGGGATGGGGGCCAGAGACCCAGTACTTC. Amino acids: CASSVGGSGGWGPETQYF.

This clone was counted a few times. The rearrangement uses TRBV9 and TRBJ2-2; TRBD2 aligns across 8 bases. The CDR3 length is 16 residues. From germline, CDR1 is SGDLS and CDR2 YYNGEE. Losses at the gene ends were 4 bases for V and 2 bases for J; bases not matched to a gene: 7. CDR3 region: CASSLSAGANTGELFF. DNA for the CDR3: TGTGCCAGCAGCTTGTCAGCGGGGGCCAACACCGGGGAGCTGTTTTTT.

This rearrangement joins TRBV28 to TRBJ1-2; TRBD1 agrees at 9 bases. The CDR3 loop spans 15 amino acids. Germline V gives CDR1 MDHEN, CDR2 SYDVKM. V lost 1 base and J lost 6; bases outside the gene matches: 6. As DNA, the CDR3 is TGTGCCAGCAGTTTATTCGGGACAGGGTTTGATGGCTACACCTTC. This codes for CASSLFGTGFDGYTF.

The gene calls are TRBV7-8 and TRBJ1-2; a possible D gene is TRBD1 (5 bases). Trimming cost V 3 bases and J 4 bases, with 15 bases left between them. The CDR3 spans 15 residues. Germline loops: CDR1 SGHVS, CDR2 FQNEAQ. The CDR3: CASSLVRESLYGYTF. The CDR3 region has the DNA TGTGCCAGCAGCTTGGTCAGGGAATCCCTCTATGGCTACACCTTC.

The gene calls are TRBV6-5 and TRBJ1-6; possibly TRBD1 for D (6 bases). The CDR3 is made up of 15 amino acids. CDR1 and CDR2 (germline): MNHEY, SVGAGI. Trimming took 2 bases from V and 6 from J, leaving 11 bases between them. CDR3 sequence reads: CASSYRTVTNSPLHF. DNA of the CDR3: TGTGCCAGCAGTTACCGGACAGTCACTAATTCACCCCTCCACTTT.

The chain joins TRBV7-3 to TRBJ2-1, with a tentative D call TRBD2 (6 bases). The germline gives CDR1 SGHTA, CDR2 FQGTGA. This CDR3 region has 15 residues. V was pared by 2 bases and J by 4 bases, with 12 bases between. CDR3: CASSLGGVRYNEQFF. In DNA form, the CDR3 reads TGTGCCAGCAGCTTAGGCGGGGTGAGGTACAATGAGCAGTTCTTC.

The rearrangement uses TRBV7-9 and TRBJ2-1; D gene ambiguous. This CDR3 has 14 amino acids. The V end lost 4 bases, the J end lost 6 bases, and 13 bases lay between the germline ends. Germline V gene sequence: CDR1 SEHNR, CDR2 FQNEAQ (reference sequence). The CDR3 region is CASSWASEGNEQFF. The DNA for the CDR3 is TGTGCCAGCAGCTGGGCTTCGGAAGGCAATGAGCAGTTCTTC.

This clone was picked up a small number of times. The rearrangement joins TRBV6-5 to TRBJ1-2; 8 bases fit TRBD1. Trimming took 11 bases from V and 0 from J; bases not matched to a gene: 5. Germline lookup yields CDR1 MNHEY and CDR2 SVGAGI. The CDR3 runs 13 residues. CDR3 loop: CAVGQDSNYGYTF. The CDR3 nucleotides are TGTGCCGTGGGACAGGACTCTAACTATGGCTACACCTTC.

The chain uses TRBV7-3 and TRBJ2-2; D is possibly TRBD2 (5 bases). This CDR3 spans 17 amino acids. Germline-derived CDR1 and CDR2 are SGHTA and FQGTGA. Deletions cut 5 bases from V and 0 bases from J, with 16 bases between. CDR3 bases: TGTGCCAGCAGCCCGACCCGGGCGGGTGCGAACACCGGGGAGCTGTTTTTT. This codes for CASSPTRAGANTGELFF.

The CDR3 DNA follows: TGTGCCAGCAGCTTAGTAGGGGGGGGTTTGGGTGAGACCCAGTACTTC. Translation gives CASSLVGGGLGETQYF. The chain couples TRBV7-2 to TRBJ2-5; tentatively, D is TRBD2 (7 bases). Germline V lookup: CDR1 SGHTA, CDR2 FQGNSA. V was pared by 1 base and J by 5 bases, with 17 bases between. CDR3 length: 16 amino acids.